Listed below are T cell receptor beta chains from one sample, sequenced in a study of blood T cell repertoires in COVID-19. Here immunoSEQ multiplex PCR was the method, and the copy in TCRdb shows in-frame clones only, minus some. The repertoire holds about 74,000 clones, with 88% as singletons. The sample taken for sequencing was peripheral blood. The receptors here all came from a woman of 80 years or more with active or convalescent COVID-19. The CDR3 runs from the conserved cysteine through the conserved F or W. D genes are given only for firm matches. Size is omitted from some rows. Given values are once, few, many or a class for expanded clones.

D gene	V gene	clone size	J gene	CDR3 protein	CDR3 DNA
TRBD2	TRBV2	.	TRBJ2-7	CASSRTSGRGEQYF	TGTGCCAGCAGTAGGACTAGCGGGAGAGGCGAGCAGTACTTC
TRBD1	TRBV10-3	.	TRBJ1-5	CAISESGTGDYQPQHF	TGTGCCATCAGTGAAAGCGGGACAGGGGATTATCAGCCCCAGCATTTT
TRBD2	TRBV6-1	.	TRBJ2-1	CASSEPLAVGEQFF	TGTGCCAGCAGTGAACCACTAGCGGTTGGTGAGCAGTTCTTC
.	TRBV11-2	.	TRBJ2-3	CASSPFNTDTQYF	TGTGCCAGCAGCCCTTTTAACACAGATACGCAGTATTTT
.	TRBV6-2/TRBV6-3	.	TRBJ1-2	CASSRRDYGYTF	TGTGCCAGCAGTCGCCGGGACTATGGCTACACCTTC
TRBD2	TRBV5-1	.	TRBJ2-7	CASTSGGSSSEQYF	TGCGCCAGCACCTCGGGCGGGAGTTCCAGCGAGCAGTACTTC
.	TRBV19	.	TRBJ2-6	CASRDQGLVEANVLTF	TGTGCCAGTAGAGATCAGGGGTTGGTGGAGGCCAACGTCCTGACTTTC
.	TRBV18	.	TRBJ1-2	CATTRQANYGYTF	TGTGCCACCACCCGACAGGCTAACTATGGCTACACCTTC
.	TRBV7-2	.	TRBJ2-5	CASSSPAGGLKETQYF	TGTGCCAGCAGCTCTCCGGCTGGGGGCCTTAAGGAGACCCAGTACTTC
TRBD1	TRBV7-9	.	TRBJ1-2	CASSLGQGPSDGYTF	TGTGCCAGCAGCTTGGGACAGGGACCCTCAGATGGCTACACCTTC
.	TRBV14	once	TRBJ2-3	CASSQRVRTDTQYF	TGTGCCAGCAGCCAACGGGTCCGCACAGATACGCAGTATTTT
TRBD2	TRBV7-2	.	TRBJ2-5	CASSSGLIQETQYF	TGTGCCAGCAGCTCGGGACTAATCCAAGAGACCCAGTACTTC
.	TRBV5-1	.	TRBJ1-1	CASSSRRGNTEAFF	TGCGCCAGCAGCTCGCGGCGGGGAAACACTGAAGCTTTCTTT
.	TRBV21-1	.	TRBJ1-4	CARAGLLQGRVREKLFF	TGTGCCAGAGCAGGACTACTTCAAGGGAGGGTTCGGGAAAAACTGTTTTTT
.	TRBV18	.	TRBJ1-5	CASSLSTGNSNQPQHF	TGTGCCAGCTCACTGTCGACAGGCAATAGCAATCAGCCCCAGCATTTT
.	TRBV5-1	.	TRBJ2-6	CASSLGPGGNVLTF	TGCGCCAGCAGCTTGGGTCCGGGTGGAAACGTCCTGACTTTC
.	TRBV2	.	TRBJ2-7	CASKEQGSLYEQYF	TGTGCCAGCAAAGAACAGGGTTCCCTATACGAGCAGTACTTC
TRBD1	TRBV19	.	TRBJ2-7	CASSIRDRGAYEQYF	TGTGCCAGTAGTATACGGGACAGGGGCGCGTACGAGCAGTACTTC
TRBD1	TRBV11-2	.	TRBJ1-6	CASSQGQGNSPLHF	TGTGCCAGCAGCCAGGGACAGGGTAATTCACCCCTCCACTTT
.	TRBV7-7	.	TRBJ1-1	CASSFPQSNTEAFF	TGTGCTAGCAGCTTCCCACAGAGTAACACTGAAGCTTTCTTT
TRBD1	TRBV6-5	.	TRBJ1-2	CASPGTDYGYTF	TGTGCCAGCCCGGGGACAGACTATGGCTACACCTTC
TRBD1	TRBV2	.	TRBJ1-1	CASSGQGTTEAFF	TGTGCCAGTTCTGGACAGGGCACCACTGAAGCTTTCTTT
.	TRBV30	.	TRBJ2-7	CAWRGLDEQYF	TGTGCCTGGAGGGGGCTTGATGAGCAGTACTTC
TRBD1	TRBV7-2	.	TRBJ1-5	CASSLGGRGAASNQPQHF	TGTGCCAGCAGCTTAGGCGGCAGGGGGGCGGCAAGCAATCAGCCCCAGCATTTT
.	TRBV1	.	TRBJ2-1	CTSSQDRTSNCNEQFF	TGCACCAGCAGCCAAGATAGAACTAGCAATTGCAATGAGCAGTTCTTC
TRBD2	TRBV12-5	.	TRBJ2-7	CASYSSGGSYEQYF	TGTGCTAGTTACTCTAGCGGGGGTTCCTACGAGCAGTACTTC
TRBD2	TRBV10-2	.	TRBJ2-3	CASGSGGMDTQYF	TGCGCCAGCGGCAGCGGGGGGATGGATACGCAGTATTTT
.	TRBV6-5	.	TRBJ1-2	CASSYSMGAGYTF	TGTGCCAGCAGTTACTCGATGGGGGCTGGCTACACCTTC
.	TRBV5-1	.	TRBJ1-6	CASSSEAGYNSPLHF	TGCGCCAGCAGCTCCGAGGCCGGCTATAATTCACCCCTCCACTTT
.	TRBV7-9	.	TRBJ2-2	CASSPRQANTGELFF	TGTGCCAGCAGCCCCAGACAGGCGAACACCGGGGAGCTGTTTTTT
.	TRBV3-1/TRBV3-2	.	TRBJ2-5	CASSEETQYF	TGTGCCAGCAGCGAGGAGACCCAGTACTTC
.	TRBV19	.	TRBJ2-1	CASSIRGAYNEQFF	TGTGCCAGTAGTATAAGGGGCGCCTACAATGAGCAGTTCTTC
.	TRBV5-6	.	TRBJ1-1	CASSWGRVNTEAFF	TGTGCCAGCAGCTGGGGGCGGGTGAACACTGAAGCTTTCTTT
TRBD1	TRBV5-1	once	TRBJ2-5	CASSPGTGQETQYF	TGCGCCAGCTCTCCCGGGACAGGCCAAGAGACCCAGTACTTC
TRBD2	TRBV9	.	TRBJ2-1	CASSVNSGYNEQFF	TGTGCCAGCAGCGTGAATAGCGGGTACAATGAGCAGTTCTTC
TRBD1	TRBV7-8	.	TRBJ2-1	CASSLNRGLYNEQFF	TGTGCCAGCAGCTTAAACAGGGGGCTGTACAATGAGCAGTTCTTC
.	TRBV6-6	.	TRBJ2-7	CASSYIRDEQYF	TGTGCCAGCAGTTACATCCGGGACGAGCAGTACTTC
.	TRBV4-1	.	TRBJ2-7	CASSQGSAYEQYF	TGCGCCAGCAGCCAAGGATCCGCGTACGAGCAGTACTTC
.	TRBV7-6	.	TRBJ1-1	CASSLNAGASEAFF	TGTGCCAGCAGCTTAAATGCGGGGGCCTCTGAAGCTTTCTTT
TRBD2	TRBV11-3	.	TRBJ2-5	CASSSGLAQETQYF	TGTGCCAGCAGCTCGGGACTAGCACAAGAGACCCAGTACTTC
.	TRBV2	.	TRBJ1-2	CASSEMAGGYGYTF	TGTGCCAGCAGTGAAATGGCGGGGGGCTATGGCTACACCTTC
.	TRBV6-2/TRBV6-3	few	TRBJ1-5	CASSPGNSNQPQHF	TGTGCCAGCAGTCCGGGAAATAGCAATCAGCCCCAGCATTTT